The source of this TCR beta chain is a study of prognosis after radiotherapy for stage I lung cancer. General study points: Reduced unique TCR clone counts were recorded after stereotactic body radiation therapy, with a median of about 10,000 versus 6,900.

This clonotype was detected ten times or more. Its target is not known. The CDR3 runs 13 residues. Germline assignment: CDR1 SGHTA and CDR2 FQGTGA. Trimming took 5 bases from V and 4 from J, leaving 11 bases between them. Genomic DNA provided the template from which TCR beta CDR3 was amplified by two-round multiplex PCR. Primers targeting each individual TRBV and TRBJ gene were applied in first-round PCR. TCRdb re-called the multiplex PCR reads through MiXCR, storing one row per CDR3 protein. The sample includes around 60,000 distinct CDR3 sequences, 26% of them seen just once. Two sampling time points were used, and six milliliters of peripheral blood were drawn at each.

The TCR sequence derives from a donor over 45 with non-small cell lung cancer. The sequences come from PBMCs, collected before or after stereotactic body radiation therapy (not recorded which). The chain has TRBV7-3 and TRBJ2-5; D is undetermined. This chain's CDR3 is CASSTNVGETQYF. The CDR3 DNA is TGTGCCAGCAGCACCAACGTGGGAGAGACCCAGTACTTC.